The 12 T cell receptor beta chains listed next were all sequenced from one sample in a study of T-cell memory formation after mild COVID-19. TCRdb called the 5' RACE reads again in MiXCR, with one record for every CDR3 protein. The sample gives 90,000 to 120,000 distinct CDR3 sequences, over 15% of which show up once; around 5.1% is in the top ten. The sample was PBMCs or a T cell subset sorted from them (not recorded which). These receptors all stem from a young man who had mild COVID-19 (a few samples of this study predate the infection). Cell type and time point are not known.

The rearrangement uses TRBV20-1 and TRBJ1-5; 7 nucleotides line up with TRBD1. V lost 1 base to trimming and J lost 4 bases; unmatched junction nucleotides: 4. The CDR3 contains 14 residues. Germline values: CDR1 DFQATT, CDR2 SNEGSKA (reference sequence). CDR3 nucleotide sequence: TGCAGTGCTAGAGTCCCGACAGGGAATCAGCCCCAGCATTTT. This codes for CSARVPTGNQPQHF.

This rearrangement joins TRBV14 to TRBJ1-2; unclear D gene. In germline, CDR1 is SGHDN, CDR2 FVKESK. The V end lost 4 bases, the J end lost 3 bases, and 12 bases lay between the germline ends. The CDR3 extends over 14 amino acids. CDR3 DNA: TGTGCCAGCAGCCCACCGGGCCATGACTATGGCTACACCTTC. Translating it yields CASSPPGHDYGYTF.

This clonotype came up many times. In DNA, the CDR3 is TGTGCCAGCAGCCCCCCGTGGGGGGGCCCGGAGACCCAGTACTTC. It translates to CASSPPWGGPETQYF. V is TRBV3-1 and J is TRBJ2-5; maybe TRBD2 (7 bases). The CDR3 has 15 amino acids. Trimming cost V 4 bases and J 5 bases, with 17 bases left between them. Germline V CDR1 and CDR2: LGHDT, YNNKEL (reference sequence).

The chain couples TRBV29-1 to TRBJ2-7; 7 nucleotides match TRBD1. The CDR3 runs 14 residues. Germline CDR1 reads SQVTM; CDR2 reads ANQGSEA. V trimming: 1 base; J trimming: 2 bases; junction bases outside the gene matches: 5. The CDR3 DNA follows: TGCAGCGTTGAAGGAACAGGGGTTCCCTACGAGCAGTACTTC. Residues: CSVEGTGVPYEQYF.

In this sample, this clonotype turned up a few times. The rearrangement links TRBV12-3 or TRBV12-4 to TRBJ2-1; 7 nucleotides match TRBD1. CDR3 length: 14 residues. With 6 bases clipped from V and 4 bases from J, the junction kept 6 bases outside the gene matches. CDR3 DNA: TGTGCCAGCAGGCCCCGGGACAGATACAATGAGCAGTTCTTC. Residues: CASRPRDRYNEQFF.

The sample holds a few counts of this clonotype. V is TRBV12-3 or TRBV12-4 and J is TRBJ1-3; D might be TRBD1 (6 bases). V was cut by 3 bases and J by 2 bases, with 11 bases left in between. This CDR3 has 15 residues. The CDR3: CASSFSRGAGNTIYF. The CDR3 region has the DNA TGTGCCAGCAGTTTTAGCAGGGGTGCTGGAAACACCATATATTTT.

This clonotype came up a few times. The V and J genes are TRBV9 and TRBJ2-2; D may be TRBD2 (7 bases). CDR1 SGDLS and CDR2 YYNGEE come from the germline V gene. The V and J ends lost 2 bases and 7 bases respectively, with 15 bases between them. CDR3 length equals 15 residues. CDR3 sequence (DNA): TGTGCCAGCAGCGTTCGGGGGGCCGTTATCGGGGAGCTGTTTTTT. It translates to CASSVRGAVIGELFF.

This chain joins TRBV15 and TRBJ2-7; tentatively, D is TRBD1 (5 bases). CDR1 is LNHNV and CDR2 is YYDKDF in the germline V gene (reference sequence). The V end was cut by 0 bases, the J end by 0 bases, with 12 bases between. This CDR3 has 16 residues. The CDR3 here is CATSRDPGLLSYEQYF. Written as DNA, the CDR3 is TGTGCCACCAGCAGAGACCCAGGGCTACTCTCCTACGAGCAGTACTTC.

In its sample, this clonotype was seen a few times. The V and J genes are TRBV12-3 or TRBV12-4 and TRBJ1-1; tentatively, D is TRBD1 (6 bases). This CDR3 spans 11 amino acids. The V and J ends lost 4 bases and 10 bases respectively, with 10 bases between them. The CDR3 bases are TGTGCCAGCAGTTCAGGGGTTCCAGCTTTCTTT. Residues: CASSSGVPAFF.

This clonotype showed up just a few times. This chain connects TRBV6-1 to TRBJ1-5; D unresolved. The CDR3 extends over 13 amino acids. In germline, CDR1 is MNHNS, CDR2 SASEGT. Trimming took off 2 bases at V and 6 bases at J, with 8 bases between the two ends. As DNA, the CDR3 is TGTGCCAGCAGTGAAATTTTGGCTCAGCCCCAGCATTTT. Its protein is CASSEILAQPQHF.

This clonotype was counted between two and nine times. The chain couples TRBV28 to TRBJ1-1; D is unresolved. Germline loops: CDR1 MDHEN, CDR2 SYDVKM. The V end was cut by 5 bases, the J end by 4 bases, with 5 bases between. The CDR3 has 11 amino acids. The CDR3 bases are TGTGCCAGCAGTGTTAGCACTGAAGCTTTCTTT. As protein: CASSVSTEAFF.

This chain connects TRBV5-5 to TRBJ1-2, with TRBD1 matching over 7 bases. This CDR3 region has 14 residues. The germline V gene encodes CDR1 SGHKS and CDR2 YYEKEE (reference sequence). Losses at the gene ends were 4 bases for V and 2 bases for J; bases not matched to a gene: 5. CDR3 nucleotide sequence: TGTGCCAGCAGCCCGGGGGACAGCAACTATGGCTACACCTTC. As protein: CASSPGDSNYGYTF.